Here is one TCR beta chain with its context. An absence of ophthalmopathy progression within 18 months meant stable Graves' hyperthyroidism. The hyperthyroidism patients had all been newly diagnosed, and their disease duration was under 2 months. Their ages ranged from 18 to 65 years. The entry originates in a study of T cells in Graves' hyperthyroidism and ophthalmopathy. The CDR3 sequence is 15 residues long. Germline V gene sequence: CDR1 LGHDT, CDR2 YNNKEL (reference sequence). Trimming removed 1 base at V and 4 bases at J, with 8 bases between. It was RNA transcripts that yielded the amplified TCR beta CDR3 regions. HTBI primers were used for first-round RT-PCR of the TCR CDR3. TCRdb redid the calling of the multiplex PCR reads with MiXCR, one entry per CDR3 protein. There are around 600,000 distinct CDR3 sequences in the sample; about a sixth occur only once, and under 8% lies in the top ten.

The genes are TRBV3-1 and TRBJ1-6; no firm D call. This clonotype originated in a woman aged 30 to 39 with Graves' hyperthyroidism. The sequenced material came from blood. The CDR3, as DNA: TGTGCCAGCAGCCAAGCGTTAGGGTATAATTCACCCCTCCACTTT. Protein product: CASSQALGYNSPLHF.